The clone carrying this TCR beta chain has ten or more counts. The data stem from a study of identical twins' blood T cells. TCRdb ran MiXCR on the 5' RACE reads and lists one entry per CDR3 protein. The table has 350,000 to 400,000 distinct CDR3 sequences, 28% seen once. The sequencing input was PBMCs. This TCR came from a woman between 18 and 49 years old in good health.

CDR3 protein: CASMVSGNTIYF. The CDR3 DNA reads TGTGCCAGCATGGTATCTGGAAACACCATATATTTT. The chain has TRBV28 and TRBJ1-3; D is undetermined. Germline CDR1 is MDHEN and CDR2 is SYDVKM. There are 12 residues in the CDR3. Trimming took off 7 bases at V and 1 base at J, with 5 bases between the two ends.